This T cell receptor (beta chain) emerged from a study of blood T cell repertoires in COVID-19. Study-wide background: Acute and convalescent COVID-19 samples came from the United States, Italy and Spain. PBMCs, B-cell-depleted T cells, or T cells provided the cDNA or gDNA that made up the material.

This CDR3 region has 13 residues. Germline V gene data show CDR1 as SGHNT and CDR2 as YYREEE (reference sequence). Between the trimmed V and J ends, which lost 9 bases and 4 bases, there was a span of 16 bases. The authors' processing: Reference gene primer amplification in the assay estimated nucleated cell counts. Generated by immunoSEQ multiplex PCR, the TCRdb table keeps only in-frame clones and is missing some. From that table come the V and J calls and clone size; the DNA was used to work out D and trimming. The sample lists roughly 100,000 clones; around 83% were seen once. This sequence originates from an elderly woman with acute or convalescent COVID-19. The sample consisted of peripheral blood. The chain couples TRBV5-4 to TRBJ1-1; D gene uncertain. DNA for the CDR3: TGTGCCACACACCCCTTTGGGCGCACTGAAGCTTTCTTT. Its translation: CATHPFGRTEAFF.